This TCR beta chain comes out of a study of cytomegalovirus exposure and HLA in healthy donors. PCR primers comprised 60 Vbeta and 13 Jbeta primers. Sequenced by immunoSEQ multiplex PCR; TCRdb stores in-frame clones only, minus some. Of about 190,000 clones in the sample, about 69% were seen once. Germline lookup yields CDR1 MDHEN and CDR2 SYDVKM. V was shortened by 2 bases and J by 1 base, with 5 bases between the two germline ends. The CDR3 contains 13 residues. The chain is built from TRBV28 and TRBJ1-1; D unclear. The TCR sequence derives from a man aged 25-40 years in good health and CMV-seropositive. Sequenced sample: PBMCs. This CDR3 is CASSLIANTEAFF. The CDR3 region has the DNA TGTGCCAGCAGTTTAATAGCGAACACTGAAGCTTTCTTT.